The 7 T cell receptor beta chains listed next were all sequenced from one sample in a study of blood T cell repertoires in COVID-19. Sequencing was performed with immunoSEQ multiplex PCR; in TCRdb, only in-frame clones are kept and a portion is missing. The sample lists 210,000 or so clones; 65% to 90% were seen once. The sequenced sample was peripheral blood. These receptors were taken from a man over 45 with acute or convalescent COVID-19.

V usage is TRBV2 and J usage is TRBJ1-3; tentative D call: TRBD1 (5 bases). The CDR3 has 14 residues. Germline V gene sequence: CDR1 SNHLY, CDR2 FYNNEI. The ends were cut back, 7 bases at V and 0 bases at J, with 10 bases in the middle. The CDR3 sequence is CASMEGNSGNTIYF. In DNA form, the CDR3 reads TGTGCCAGCATGGAGGGGAACTCTGGAAACACCATATATTTT.

The V gene is TRBV6-4, the J gene TRBJ2-1; D may be TRBD2 (6 bases). The CDR3 is made up of 14 amino acids. Germline-derived CDR1 and CDR2 are MRHNA and SNTAGT. V was shortened by 1 base and J by 7 bases, with 11 bases between the two germline ends. The CDR3 is CASSDWAGKNEQFF. CDR3 in DNA: TGTGCCAGCAGTGACTGGGCGGGGAAGAATGAGCAGTTCTTC.

The gene calls are TRBV18 and TRBJ1-5; 7 nucleotides align to TRBD1. Trimming cost V 5 bases and J 1 base; bases outside gene matches: 5. In germline, CDR1 is KGHSH, CDR2 LQKENI. This CDR3 contains 15 residues. The CDR3 protein is CASSSDRDSNQPQHF. The DNA of the CDR3 is TGTGCCAGCTCATCCGACAGGGACAGCAATCAGCCCCAGCATTTT.

This clone was seen just once. The chain carries TRBV3-1 (or the pseudogene TRBV3-2) and TRBJ2-3; 8 bases fit TRBD1. Unmatched junction bases numbered 5, after V lost 5 bases and J lost 1 base. Germline V CDR1 and CDR2: LGHDT, YNNKEL (reference sequence). There are 15 residues in the CDR3. For the CDR3, the DNA is TGTGCCAGCAGCTTGGACAGGGTCGGCACAGATACGCAGTATTTT. It yields the protein CASSLDRVGTDTQYF.

Written as DNA, the CDR3 is TGTGCCAGCAGCCAACTCCTAAGCCCAAGCACAGATACGCAGTATTTT. This translates into CASSQLLSPSTDTQYF. The chain employs TRBV3-1 (or the pseudogene TRBV3-2) and TRBJ2-3; D remains unclear. Trimming took off 2 bases at V and 0 bases at J, with 12 bases between the two ends. Germline CDR1 reads LGHDT; CDR2 reads YNNKEL (reference sequence). The CDR3 totals 16 residues.

V and J are TRBV7-9 and TRBJ1-5, with TRBD1 matching 12 bases. The J segment lost 5 bases and the V segment lost 5 bases, leaving 4 bases of the junction unmatched. There are 15 residues in the CDR3. Germline CDR1 and CDR2: SEHNR and FQNEAQ (reference sequence). The CDR3 coding sequence is TGTGCCAGCAGCCGGGGGACAGGGGGCGATCAGCCCCAGCATTTT. Protein sequence: CASSRGTGGDQPQHF.

This rearrangement joins TRBV19 to TRBJ1-4; D gene ambiguous. V lost 6 bases to trimming and J lost 8 bases, with 13 bases between them. The CDR3 covers 13 residues. Germline V gene data show CDR1 as LNHDA and CDR2 as SQIVND (reference sequence). The CDR3: CASRTTGWEKLFF. CDR3 in DNA: TGTGCCAGTAGGACTACGGGGTGGGAAAAACTGTTTTTT.